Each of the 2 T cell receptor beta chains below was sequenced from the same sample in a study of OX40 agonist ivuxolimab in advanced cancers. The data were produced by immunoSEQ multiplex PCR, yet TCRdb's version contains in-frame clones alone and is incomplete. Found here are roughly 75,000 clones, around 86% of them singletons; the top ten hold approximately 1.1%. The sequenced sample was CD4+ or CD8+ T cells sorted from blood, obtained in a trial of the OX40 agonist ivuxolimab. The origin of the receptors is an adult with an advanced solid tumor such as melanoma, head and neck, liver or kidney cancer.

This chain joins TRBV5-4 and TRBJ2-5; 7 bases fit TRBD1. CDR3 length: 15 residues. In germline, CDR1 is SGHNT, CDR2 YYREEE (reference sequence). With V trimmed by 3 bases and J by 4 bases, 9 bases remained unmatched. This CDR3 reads CASSSQTGMAETQYF. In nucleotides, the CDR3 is TGTGCCAGCAGCTCCCAGACAGGGATGGCAGAGACCCAGTACTTC. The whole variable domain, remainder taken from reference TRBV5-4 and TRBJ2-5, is ETGVTQSPTHLIKTRGQQVTLRCSSQSGHNTVSWYQQALGQGPQFIFQYYREEENGRGNFPPRFSGLQFPNYSSELNVNALELDDSALYLCASSSQTGMAETQYFGPGTRLLVL.

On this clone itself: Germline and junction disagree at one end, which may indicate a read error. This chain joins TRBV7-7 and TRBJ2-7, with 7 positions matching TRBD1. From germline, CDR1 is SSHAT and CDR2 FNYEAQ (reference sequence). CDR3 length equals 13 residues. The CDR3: CASSFDRAHEQYF. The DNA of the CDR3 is TGTGCTAGCAGCTTCGACAGGGCCCACGAGCAGTACTTC.